Detailed here is one T cell receptor (beta chain). Its matching antigen is unknown. This entry is derived from a study of T cells in localized non-small cell lung cancer. Findings and caveats of the study: Heterogeneity within the tumor remains possible, as just one region underwent sequencing. Adjacent lung tissue had a median about 52 of the top 100 clones found in the tumor. Longer overall survival was seen with higher T cell density measured in blood. The study found T cell clonality highest in uninvolved adjacent lung, above tumor.

Measured with immunoSEQ multiplex PCR; TCRdb has only the in-frame clones, and not every one. This table has about 28,000 clones, about 80% appearing once. Sequencing was performed on peripheral blood mononuclear cells, taken before any cancer treatment. This clonotype was sampled from a man between 40 and 69 years old with stage III lung adenocarcinoma.

The CDR3, as DNA: TGCGCCAGCAGCCAAGATTCTGCCATCCAAGAGACCCAGTACTTC. This sequence encodes CASSQDSAIQETQYF. This sequence joins TRBV4-1 and TRBJ2-5; D is unclear. With 0 bases removed from V and 1 base from J, the gap between germline ends came to 9 bases. The germline V gene encodes CDR1 MGHRA and CDR2 YSYEKL. The CDR3 consists of 15 residues.